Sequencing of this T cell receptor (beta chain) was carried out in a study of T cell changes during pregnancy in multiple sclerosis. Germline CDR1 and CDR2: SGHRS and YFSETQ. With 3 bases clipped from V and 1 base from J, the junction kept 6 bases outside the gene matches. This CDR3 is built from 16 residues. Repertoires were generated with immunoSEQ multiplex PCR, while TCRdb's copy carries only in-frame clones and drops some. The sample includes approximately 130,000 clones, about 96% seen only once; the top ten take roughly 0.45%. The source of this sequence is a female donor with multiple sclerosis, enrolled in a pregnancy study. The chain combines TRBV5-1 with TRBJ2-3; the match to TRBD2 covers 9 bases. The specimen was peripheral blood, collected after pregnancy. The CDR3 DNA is TGCGCCAGCAGCTCTAGGGGCGGGAGGGGCACAGATACGCAGTATTTT. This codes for CASSSRGGRGTDTQYF.